This record covers a single TCR beta chain. Its antigen is unknown. This CDR3 is built from 15 residues. The germline CDR1 and CDR2 sequences are SGDLS and YYNGEE. Trimming took 4 bases from V and 9 from J, leaving 22 bases between them. This sample is part of a study of memory CD4+ T cells and cytomegalovirus serostatus. Regarding the study as a whole: Suggested: most of the CMV-linked TCR signature lies in CD4+ memory cells.

Single viable CD3+CD4+CD8-CD45RO+ cells were sorted as the memory CD4+ T cells. Serostatus was set by detecting CMV pp150, pp28, p38, p52 IgG. Positive selection with CD4 microbeads enriched total CD4+ T cells. Profiling relied on immunoSEQ multiplex PCR, and the TCRdb table lists in-frame clones only, not all of them. The sample has some 47,000 clones, roughly three quarters seen once. Sample: memory CD4+ T cells from blood. The TCR sequence derives from an adult in good health and CMV-seronegative. The chain carries TRBV9 and TRBJ1-1; D not resolved. The CDR3 bases are TGTGCCAGCAGCCCCGAGGGTAAAACTAGTGGGAAAGCTTTCTTT. Protein product: CASSPEGKTSGKAFF.